One sample yielded the 12 T cell receptor beta chains listed below, sequenced in a study of T cells after yellow fever vaccination (dated by TCRdb to the late 2010s). The library came from 5' RACE. The sequencer listed for this sample is Illumina NovaSeq 6000. Starting from the raw public reads, TCRdb applied fastp trimming at Q25, assembled clones with MiXCR and retained in-frame beta chains. A single entry per CDR3 protein holds the most common genes and DNA from its merged rows. This sample gives roughly 330,000 distinct CDR3 sequences in total; approximately 3.9% of them show up just once. The leading ten clones occupy approximately 25% of the sample. The sample's treatment or condition label, in plain terms: live attenuated yellow fever vaccine strain. The sequencing used PBMCs, collected 5 days after the yellow fever booster vaccination. The receptors were sampled from a man aged 18 to 30 who received the YFV17D yellow fever vaccine.

The chain carries TRBV18 and TRBJ1-4; TRBD1 is a possible D gene (6 bases). Germline V gene lookup returns CDR1 KGHSH and CDR2 LQKENI. Trimming took 1 base from V and 8 from J, leaving 17 bases between them. This CDR3 region has 16 residues. The CDR3 bases are TGTGCCAGCTCACCACTCCTTGGGGGGGCAGGCGAAAAACTGTTTTTT. It yields the protein CASSPLLGGAGEKLFF.

This clonotype has ten or more counts. V usage is TRBV10-3 and J usage is TRBJ2-5; perhaps TRBD2 as D (6 bases). The CDR3 is made up of 13 amino acids. The germline gives CDR1 ENHRY, CDR2 SYGVKD. Trimming removed 8 bases from V and 5 bases from J, with 15 bases in between. The CDR3 here is CAIGGSLDETQYF. The CDR3 DNA reads TGTGCCATCGGGGGGAGCCTTGACGAGACCCAGTACTTC.

This chain joins TRBV24-1 and TRBJ2-5; D remains unclear. Germline V lookup: CDR1 KGHDR, CDR2 SFDVKD. The CDR3 sequence is 14 residues long. V was shortened by 6 bases and J by 3 bases, with 13 bases between the two germline ends. The CDR3 region is CATSSGGLKETQYF. The CDR3 DNA reads TGTGCCACCAGTTCCGGTGGGTTAAAAGAGACCCAGTACTTC.

V and J are TRBV3-1 and TRBJ2-7; 7 bases align to TRBD2. V dropped 6 bases and J dropped 3; count of bases not matched to a gene: 11. This CDR3 is 15 amino acids long. Germline V gene lookup returns CDR1 LGHDT and CDR2 YNNKEL (reference sequence). CDR3 protein: CASSLKVQRGYEQYV. DNA of the CDR3: TGTGCCAGCAGTCTCAAGGTCCAGCGGGGCTACGAGCAGTACGTC.

This chain's CDR3 is CASSSAGTGYNEQFF. CDR3 nucleotides: TGTGCCAGCAGTTCGGCCGGGACAGGCTACAATGAGCAGTTCTTC. The rearrangement joins TRBV28 to TRBJ2-1, with 8 positions matching TRBD1. The CDR3 spans 15 residues. The germline gives CDR1 MDHEN, CDR2 SYDVKM. V trimming: 4 bases; J trimming: 3 bases; junction bases outside the gene matches: 5.

This clonotype was seen at least ten times. The V call is TRBV7-2, the J call TRBJ2-1, with 8 bases aligning to TRBD1. The CDR3 contains 17 residues. Germline V gene sequence: CDR1 SGHTA, CDR2 FQGNSA. The V and J ends lost 0 bases and 8 bases, in that order; junction bases with no gene match: 12. The CDR3, as DNA: TGTGCCAGCAGCTTAGCGGCTCCGGCAGGGGGCGCGGATGAGCAGTTCTTC. Protein: CASSLAAPAGGADEQFF. The variable domain in full, completed from reference TRBV7-2 and TRBJ2-1, reads GAGVSQSPSNKVTEKGKDVELRCDPISGHTALYWYRQSLGQGLEFLIYFQGNSAPDKSGLPSDRFSAERTGGSVSTLTIQRTQQEDSAVYLCASSLAAPAGGADEQFFGPGTRLTVL.

This clonotype was seen a few times. This chain uses TRBV12-3 or TRBV12-4 with TRBJ2-6; a weak D match, TRBD1 (6 bases). CDR3 size: 15 residues. The V and J ends lost 5 bases and 2 bases respectively, with 10 bases between them. In nucleotides, the CDR3 is TGTGCCAGCAGTACGTCAGGGGCTGGGGCCAACGTCCTGACTTTC. Its protein product is CASSTSGAGANVLTF.

This clonotype was found a few times. V is TRBV3-1 and J is TRBJ2-3; 8 bases line up with TRBD1. The CDR3 is made up of 13 amino acids. V was clipped by 10 bases and J by 6 bases; unmatched bases: 9. From germline, CDR1 is LGHDT and CDR2 YNNKEL (reference sequence). CDR3 amino acids: CATHGQGVDTQYF. CDR3 DNA sequence: TGTGCCACCCATGGACAGGGTGTGGATACGCAGTATTTT.

CDR3 loop: CASSSSSRYFFGFGQYV. In DNA, the CDR3 is TGTGCCAGCAGTTCCAGCTCTAGGTATTTCTTTGGATTCGGGCAGTACGTC. The V and J genes are TRBV28 and TRBJ2-7; D gene ambiguous. The CDR3 loop spans 17 amino acids. The V gene lost 4 bases and the J gene lost 9 bases, with 28 bases spanning the gap. CDR1 and CDR2 (germline): MDHEN, SYDVKM.

This clonotype was found a few times. The J gene is TRBJ1-6, the V gene TRBV19, with D unclear. Per the germline V gene, CDR1 is LNHDA and CDR2 is SQIVND (reference sequence). V was trimmed by 1 base and J by 7 bases, leaving 8 bases between them. CDR3 length: 14 residues. CDR3 DNA sequence: TGTGCCAGTAGTATAGGCCCAGAGAATTCACCCCTCCACTTT. Its translation is CASSIGPENSPLHF. The whole variable domain, remainder taken from reference TRBV19 and TRBJ1-6, is DGGITQSPKYLFRKEGQNVTLSCEQNLNHDAMYWYRQDPGQGLRLIYYSQIVNDFQKGDIAEGYSVSREKKESFPLTVTSAQKNPTAFYLCASSIGPENSPLHFGNGTRLTVT.

There are many counts of this clonotype. This chain joins TRBV7-2 and TRBJ1-2; 8 nucleotides match TRBD1. Per the germline V gene, CDR1 is SGHTA and CDR2 is FQGNSA. The trim removed 5 bases at V and 4 bases at J, leaving 6 bases unmatched. The CDR3 runs to 14 residues. The DNA for the CDR3 is TGTGCCAGCAGCCGAGGGGGACAGGCCTATGGCTACACCTTC. It codes for CASSRGGQAYGYTF.

At least ten counts were recorded for this clonotype. V and J are TRBV24-1 and TRBJ2-7, with D unclear. The V and J ends lost 4 bases and 0 bases respectively, with 6 bases between them. The CDR3 runs 13 residues. The germline V gene has CDR1 KGHDR and CDR2 SFDVKD. The DNA of the CDR3 is TGTGCCACCAGTGAGCACAGCTCCTACGAGCAGTACGTC. Protein product: CATSEHSSYEQYV.